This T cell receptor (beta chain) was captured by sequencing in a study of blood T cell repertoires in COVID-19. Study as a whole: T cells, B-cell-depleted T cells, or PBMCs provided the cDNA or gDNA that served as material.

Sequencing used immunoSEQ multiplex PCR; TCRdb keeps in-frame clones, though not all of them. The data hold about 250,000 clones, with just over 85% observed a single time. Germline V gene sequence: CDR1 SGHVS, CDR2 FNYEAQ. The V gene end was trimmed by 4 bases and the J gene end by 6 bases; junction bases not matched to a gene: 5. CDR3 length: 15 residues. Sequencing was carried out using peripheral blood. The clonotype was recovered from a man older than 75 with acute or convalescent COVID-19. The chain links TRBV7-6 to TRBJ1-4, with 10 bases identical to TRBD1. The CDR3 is CASSSSGTGDEKLFF. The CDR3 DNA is TGTGCCAGCAGCTCATCCGGGACAGGGGATGAAAAACTGTTTTTT.